This TCR beta chain was profiled in a study of T-cell reconstitution after alpha-beta-depleted transplantation in children. Findings of the study overall: One year post-transplant, T-cell counts and diversity were largely derived from T cells produced anew. Where alpha-beta T cells came from about two months after transplant was reportedly several hundred expanded graft clones. Some patients' high day-60 TCRbeta diversity was attributed to recipient cells surviving conditioning.

For TCRbeta, the library was prepared with unique molecular identifiers. TCRdb re-called the PCR reads with MiXCR, one entry per CDR3 protein. The data contain approximately 250,000 distinct CDR3 sequences, about a quarter of them singletons. With regard to this clonotype: Its specificity is unknown.

The V and J ends lost 0 bases and 0 bases respectively, with 10 bases between them. This CDR3 contains 15 residues. Per germline, CDR1 DFQATT and CDR2 SNEGSKA (reference sequence). The sample in question was PBMCs, obtained before TCRalphabeta/CD19-depleted stem cell transplant. The clonotype comes from a girl aged 2-10 years with Fanconi anemia, due to receive a stem cell transplant. The rearrangement joins TRBV20-1 to TRBJ2-3; no definite D call. The CDR3 bases are TGCAGTGCTAGAGATCCGGTCCATAGCACAGATACGCAGTATTTT. Translated, it gives CSARDPVHSTDTQYF.